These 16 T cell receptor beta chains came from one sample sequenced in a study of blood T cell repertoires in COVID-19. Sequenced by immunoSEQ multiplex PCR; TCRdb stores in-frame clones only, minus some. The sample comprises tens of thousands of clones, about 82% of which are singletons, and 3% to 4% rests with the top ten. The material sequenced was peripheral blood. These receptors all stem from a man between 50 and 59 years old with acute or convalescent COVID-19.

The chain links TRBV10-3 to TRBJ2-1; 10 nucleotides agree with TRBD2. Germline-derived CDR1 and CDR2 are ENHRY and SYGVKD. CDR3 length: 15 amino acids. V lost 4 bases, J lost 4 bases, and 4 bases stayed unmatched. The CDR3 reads CAISVGTSEYNEQFF. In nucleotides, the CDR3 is TGTGCCATCAGTGTGGGGACTAGCGAATACAATGAGCAGTTCTTC.

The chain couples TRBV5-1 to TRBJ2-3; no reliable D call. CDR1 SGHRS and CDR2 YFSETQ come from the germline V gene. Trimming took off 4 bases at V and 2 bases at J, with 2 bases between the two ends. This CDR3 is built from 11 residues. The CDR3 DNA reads TGCGCCAGCAGCCACACAGATACGCAGTATTTT. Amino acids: CASSHTDTQYF.

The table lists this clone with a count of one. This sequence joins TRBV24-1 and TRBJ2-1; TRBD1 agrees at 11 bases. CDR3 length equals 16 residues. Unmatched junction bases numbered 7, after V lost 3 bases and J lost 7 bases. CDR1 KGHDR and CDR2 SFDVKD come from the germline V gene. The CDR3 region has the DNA TGTGCCACCAGTGATATAGGACAGGGGGCGGGGAATGAGCAGTTCTTC. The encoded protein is CATSDIGQGAGNEQFF.

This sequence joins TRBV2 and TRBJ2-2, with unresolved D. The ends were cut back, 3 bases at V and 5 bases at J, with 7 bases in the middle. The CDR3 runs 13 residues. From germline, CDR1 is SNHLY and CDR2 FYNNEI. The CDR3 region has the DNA TGTGCCAGCAGTGATTGGCGGACCGGGGAGCTGTTTTTT. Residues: CASSDWRTGELFF.

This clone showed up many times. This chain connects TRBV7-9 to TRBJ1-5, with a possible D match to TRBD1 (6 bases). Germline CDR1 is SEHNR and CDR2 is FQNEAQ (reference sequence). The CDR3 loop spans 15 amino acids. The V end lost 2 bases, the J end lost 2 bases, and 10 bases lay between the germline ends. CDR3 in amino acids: CASSLNAGGNQPQHF. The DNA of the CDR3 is TGTGCCAGCAGCTTAAACGCAGGGGGCAATCAGCCCCAGCATTTT.

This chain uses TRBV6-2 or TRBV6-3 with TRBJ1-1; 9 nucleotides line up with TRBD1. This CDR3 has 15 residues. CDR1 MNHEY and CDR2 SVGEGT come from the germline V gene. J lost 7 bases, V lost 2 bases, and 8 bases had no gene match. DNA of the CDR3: TGTGCCAGCAGTTACGCACGGACAGGGGCGTATGAAGCTTTCTTT. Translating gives CASSYARTGAYEAFF.

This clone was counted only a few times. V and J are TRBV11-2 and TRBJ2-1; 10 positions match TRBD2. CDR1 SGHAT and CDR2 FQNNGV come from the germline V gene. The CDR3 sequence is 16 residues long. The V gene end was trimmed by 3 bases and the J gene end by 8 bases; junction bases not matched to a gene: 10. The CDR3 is CASSLRLAGDTDEQFF. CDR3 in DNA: TGTGCCAGCAGCTTGCGCCTAGCGGGGGACACGGATGAGCAGTTCTTC.

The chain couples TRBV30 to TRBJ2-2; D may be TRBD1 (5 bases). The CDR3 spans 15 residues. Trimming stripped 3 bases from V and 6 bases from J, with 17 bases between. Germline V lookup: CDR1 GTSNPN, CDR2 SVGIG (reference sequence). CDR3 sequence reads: CAWSLWGLGSGELFF. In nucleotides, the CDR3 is TGTGCCTGGAGCCTATGGGGCCTGGGGTCCGGGGAGCTGTTTTTT.

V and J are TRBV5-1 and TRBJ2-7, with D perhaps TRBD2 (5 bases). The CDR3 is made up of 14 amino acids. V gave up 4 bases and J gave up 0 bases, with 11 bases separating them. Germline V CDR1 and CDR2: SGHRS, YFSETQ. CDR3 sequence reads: CASSTSGGSYEQYF. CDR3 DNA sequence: TGCGCCAGCAGCACCTCTGGAGGCTCCTACGAGCAGTACTTC. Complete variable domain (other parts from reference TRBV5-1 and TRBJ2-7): KAGVTQTPRYLIKTRGQQVTLSCSPISGHRSVSWYQQTPGQGLQFLFEYFSETQRNKGNFPGRFSGRQFSNSRSEMNVSTLELGDSALYLCASSTSGGSYEQYFGPGTRLTVT.

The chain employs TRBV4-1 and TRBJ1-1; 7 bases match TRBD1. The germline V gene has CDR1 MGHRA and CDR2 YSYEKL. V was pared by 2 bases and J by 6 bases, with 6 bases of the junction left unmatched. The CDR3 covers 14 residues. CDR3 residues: CASSQRQGGAEAFF. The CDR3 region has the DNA TGCGCCAGCAGCCAAAGACAGGGAGGCGCTGAAGCTTTCTTT.

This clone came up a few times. The DNA for the CDR3 is TGTGCCAGCAGGCGGACAGTTAATGAAGCTTTCTTT. Translated, it gives CASRRTVNEAFF. This chain joins TRBV6-5 and TRBJ1-1; tentatively, D is TRBD1 (6 bases). CDR1 MNHEY and CDR2 SVGAGI come from the germline V gene. This CDR3 comprises 12 residues. The V end lost 6 bases, the J end lost 7 bases, and 12 bases lay between the germline ends.

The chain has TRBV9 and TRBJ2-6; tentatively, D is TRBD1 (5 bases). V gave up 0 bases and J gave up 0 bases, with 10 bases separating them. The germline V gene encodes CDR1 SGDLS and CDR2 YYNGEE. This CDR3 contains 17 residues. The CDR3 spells CASSVAGAASGANVLTF. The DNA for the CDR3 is TGTGCCAGCAGCGTAGCTGGGGCAGCCTCTGGGGCCAACGTCCTGACTTTC.

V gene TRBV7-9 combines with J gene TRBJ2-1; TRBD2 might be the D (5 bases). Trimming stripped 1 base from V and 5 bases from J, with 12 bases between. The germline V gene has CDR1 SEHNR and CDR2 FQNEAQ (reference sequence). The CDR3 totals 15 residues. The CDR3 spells CASSLVRDIHNEQFF. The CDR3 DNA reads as TGTGCCAGCAGCTTAGTACGGGATATCCACAATGAGCAGTTCTTC. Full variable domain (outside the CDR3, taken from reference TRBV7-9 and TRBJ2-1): DTGVSQNPRHKITKRGQNVTFRCDPISEHNRLYWYRQTLGQGPEFLTYFQNEAQLEKSRLLSDRFSAERPKGSFSTLEIQRTEQGDSAMYLCASSLVRDIHNEQFFGPGTRLTVL.

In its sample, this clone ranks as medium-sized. The CDR3 reads CASSDYTTGELFF. The CDR3 nucleotides read TGTGCCAGCAGCGACTACACGACCGGGGAGCTGTTTTTT. This chain connects TRBV7-2 to TRBJ2-2; D perhaps matches TRBD2 (5 bases). Germline V lookup: CDR1 SGHTA, CDR2 FQGNSA. V was shortened by 5 bases and J by 5 bases, with 9 bases between the two germline ends. This CDR3 is 13 amino acids long.

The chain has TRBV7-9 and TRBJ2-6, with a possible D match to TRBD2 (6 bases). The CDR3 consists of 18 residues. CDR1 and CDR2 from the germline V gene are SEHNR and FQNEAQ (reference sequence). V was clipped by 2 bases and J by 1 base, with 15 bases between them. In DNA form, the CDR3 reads TGTGCCAGCAGCTTACTGGGACTTACGGGATCTGGGGCCAACGTCCTGACTTTC. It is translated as CASSLLGLTGSGANVLTF.

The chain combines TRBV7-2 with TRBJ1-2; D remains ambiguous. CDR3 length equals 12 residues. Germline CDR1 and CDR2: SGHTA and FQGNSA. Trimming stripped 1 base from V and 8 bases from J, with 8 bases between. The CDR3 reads CASSLVGLGYTF. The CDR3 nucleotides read TGTGCCAGCAGCTTAGTCGGGTTGGGCTACACCTTC. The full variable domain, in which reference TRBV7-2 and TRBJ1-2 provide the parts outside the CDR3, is GAGVSQSPSNKVTEKGKDVELRCDPISGHTALYWYRQSLGQGLEFLIYFQGNSAPDKSGLPSDRFSAERTGGSVSTLTIQRTQQEDSAVYLCASSLVGLGYTFGSGTRLTVV.